Listed here are 29 T cell receptor beta chains from one sample, sequenced in a study of Ad26.COV2.S vaccination and SARS-CoV-2 variants. Treatment meaning: some 19 received Ad26.COV2.S at low or high dose, single or two shots; several received placebo; per-sample allocation not given. The samples were gathered on day 63 after the first injection of vaccine or placebo. Measured with immunoSEQ multiplex PCR; TCRdb has only the in-frame clones, and not every one. The top ten clones hold roughly 2.1% of a sample with 300,000 to 400,000 clones, around 84% of them seen once. Sequences were derived from peripheral blood, sampled in a trial of Ad26.COV2.S vaccine versus placebo. All receptors come from a person aged 18-60 years who received the Ad26.COV2.S COVID-19 vaccine or a placebo.

This chain uses TRBV4-3 with TRBJ2-3, with unresolved D. Trimming removed 0 bases from V and 3 bases from J, with 10 bases in between. Germline-derived CDR1 and CDR2 are LGHNA and YSLEER. The CDR3 contains 15 residues. The CDR3 is CASSQDSRGTDTQYF. CDR3 nucleotides: TGCGCCAGCAGCCAAGATTCAAGAGGTACAGATACGCAGTATTTT.

The chain employs TRBV5-1 and TRBJ2-7; 8 positions match TRBD2. The V segment lost 4 bases and the J segment 0 bases; nucleotides outside the gene matches: 9. CDR3 length equals 16 residues. Germline CDR1 is SGHRS and CDR2 is YFSETQ. DNA of the CDR3: TGCGCCAGCAGCCCCTCGGGGGGGGTCAGCTCCTACGAGCAGTACTTC. This sequence encodes CASSPSGGVSSYEQYF.

The chain recombines TRBV7-8 with TRBJ2-5; TRBD2 is a possible D gene (6 bases). Per the germline V gene, CDR1 is SGHVS and CDR2 is FQNEAQ. Trimming took 3 bases from V and 4 from J, leaving 9 bases between them. This CDR3 has 13 residues. The CDR3 loop reads CASSFVTRETQYF. CDR3 nucleotide sequence: TGTGCCAGCAGCTTCGTGACTAGAGAGACCCAGTACTTC. The complete variable domain, with remaining parts taken from reference TRBV7-8 and TRBJ2-5, reads GAGVSQSPRYKVAKRGQDVALRCDPISGHVSLFWYQQALGQGPEFLTYFQNEAQLDKSGLPSDRFFAERPEGSVSTLKIQRTQQEDSAVYLCASSFVTRETQYFGPGTRLLVL.

The chain is built from TRBV6-6 and TRBJ1-2; D might be TRBD1 (5 bases). The CDR3 runs 15 residues. The V end lost 6 bases, the J end lost 4 bases, and 18 bases lay between the germline ends. CDR1 MNHNY and CDR2 SVGAGI come from the germline V gene (reference sequence). The CDR3 is CASSPPPGPLYGYTF. As DNA, the CDR3 is TGTGCCAGCAGCCCGCCTCCAGGGCCCCTCTATGGCTACACCTTC.

CDR3 nucleotides: TGTGCCAGTAGTACCCTCCGGACAGGGAGGACAGATACGCAGTATTTT. It is translated as CASSTLRTGRTDTQYF. This chain uses TRBV19 with TRBJ2-3, with 8 bases matching TRBD1. This CDR3 region has 16 residues. CDR1 is LNHDA, CDR2 SQIVND, per germline (reference sequence). After removal of 4 bases from V and 3 bases from J, the junction contained 9 bases not matched to a gene.

The rearrangement joins TRBV7-9 to TRBJ1-2, with D perhaps matching TRBD1 (6 bases). CDR3 length: 13 amino acids. The germline V gene encodes CDR1 SEHNR and CDR2 FQNEAQ (reference sequence). V was shortened by 4 bases and J by 4 bases, with 10 bases between the two germline ends. Here the CDR3 DNA reads TGTGCCAGCAGCTCGAGACAGGTCTATGGCTACACCTTC. Residues: CASSSRQVYGYTF.

V is TRBV5-4 and J is TRBJ2-3; tentatively, D is TRBD2 (6 bases). V gave up 1 base and J gave up 3 bases, with 18 bases separating them. The germline CDR1 and CDR2 sequences are SGHNT and YYREEE (reference sequence). There are 17 residues in the CDR3. DNA for the CDR3: TGTGCCAGCAGCTTGAATTTGAGGCGGGGTGGGACAGATACGCAGTATTTT. It is translated as CASSLNLRRGGTDTQYF.

The J gene is TRBJ2-2, the V gene TRBV18; possibly TRBD1 for D (5 bases). The germline V gene encodes CDR1 KGHSH and CDR2 LQKENI. With 4 bases removed from V and 5 bases from J, the gap between germline ends came to 8 bases. This CDR3 region has 13 residues. The chain's CDR3 is CASSQGITGELFF. In DNA form, the CDR3 reads TGTGCCAGCTCACAGGGGATAACCGGGGAGCTGTTTTTT.

This sequence joins TRBV5-1 and TRBJ2-3; D is unresolved. The CDR3 runs to 14 residues. V was cut by 10 bases and J by 4 bases, with 19 bases left in between. Germline V gene lookup returns CDR1 SGHRS and CDR2 YFSETQ. In nucleotides, the CDR3 is TGCGCCTCAAAGCTTGTTCCGGGCCCAGATACGCAGTATTTT. It specifies CASKLVPGPDTQYF.

The chain couples TRBV4-1 to TRBJ2-6; D is unclear. Per germline, CDR1 MGHRA and CDR2 YSYEKL. V was cut by 4 bases and J by 4 bases, with 23 bases left in between. The CDR3 covers 19 residues. The CDR3: CASSPSERSVGLGANVLTF. CDR3 coding DNA: TGCGCCAGCAGCCCCTCAGAAAGGAGCGTCGGGCTCGGGGCCAACGTCCTGACTTTC.

The genes are TRBV27 and TRBJ1-2, with 9 positions matching TRBD1. This CDR3 has 17 residues. V lost 5 bases, J lost 4 bases, and 14 bases stayed unmatched. Per the germline V gene, CDR1 is MNHEY and CDR2 is SMNVEV (reference sequence). The CDR3 region is CASSAIRTGGDRYGYTF. In nucleotides, the CDR3 is TGTGCCAGCAGTGCGATCAGAACAGGGGGCGATCGCTATGGCTACACCTTC.

The CDR3 loop reads CAWTPGKTQYF. The CDR3 nucleotides read TGTGCCTGGACCCCGGGCAAGACCCAGTACTTC. This chain links TRBV30 with TRBJ2-5; unclear D gene. In germline, CDR1 is GTSNPN, CDR2 SVGIG (reference sequence). The CDR3 is made up of 11 amino acids. The ends were cut back, 4 bases at V and 6 bases at J, with 9 bases in the middle.

The chain links TRBV6-5 to TRBJ2-2; 7 bases map to TRBD1. The CDR3 loop spans 14 amino acids. J lost 3 bases, V lost 6 bases, and 4 bases had no gene match. Per germline, CDR1 MNHEY and CDR2 SVGAGI. CDR3 amino acids: CASRIDRDTGELFF. The DNA of the CDR3 is TGTGCCAGCAGGATTGACAGGGACACCGGGGAGCTGTTTTTT.

This chain links TRBV6-4 with TRBJ1-1; 9 nucleotides agree with TRBD1. The CDR3 has 14 amino acids. CDR1 MRHNA and CDR2 SNTAGT come from the germline V gene. V dropped 5 bases and J dropped 4; count of bases not matched to a gene: 5. CDR3 sequence (DNA): TGTGCCAGCAGTTCGGGACAGGGATTCACTGAAGCTTTCTTT. This encodes CASSSGQGFTEAFF.

The count of this clone is one. The rearrangement uses TRBV6-5 and TRBJ1-1; a weak D match, TRBD1 (5 bases). V gave up 6 bases and J gave up 3 bases, with 17 bases separating them. From germline, CDR1 is MNHEY and CDR2 SVGAGI. The CDR3 consists of 15 residues. The CDR3 loop is CASRELQGLYTEAFF. In DNA form, the CDR3 reads TGTGCCAGCAGAGAGCTCCAGGGCCTTTACACTGAAGCTTTCTTT.

The CDR3 loop reads CASSLEGTGRSEAFF. The CDR3 DNA sequence: TGTGCCAGCAGCTTAGAAGGGACAGGGAGGTCTGAAGCTTTCTTT. The V gene is TRBV7-6, the J gene TRBJ1-1; TRBD1 agrees at 9 bases. Germline CDR1 and CDR2: SGHVS and FNYEAQ. The CDR3 is 15 amino acids. The J segment lost 6 bases and the V segment lost 1 base, leaving 6 bases of the junction unmatched. The full variable domain, in which reference TRBV7-6 and TRBJ1-1 provide the parts outside the CDR3, is GAGVSQSPRYKVTKRGQDVALRCDPISGHVSLYWYRQALGQGPEFLTYFNYEAQQDKSGLPNDRFSAERPEGSISTLTIQRTEQRDSAMYRCASSLEGTGRSEAFFGQGTRLTVV.

This clone was recorded only once. J is TRBJ2-1 and V is TRBV21-1; the table assigns TRBD1, which was not confirmed against the DNA. TRBV21-1 is a pseudogene. The CDR3 covers 14 residues. CDR3 protein: CASSGQGAYNEQFF. The CDR3 nucleotides read TGTGCCAGCAGTGGACAGGGGGCTTACAATGAGCAGTTCTTC.

This chain links TRBV29-1 with TRBJ2-1; D is unresolved. CDR3 size: 11 residues. The V end was cut by 7 bases, the J end by 0 bases, with 4 bases between. CDR1 is SQVTM and CDR2 is ANQGSEA in the germline V gene. Here the CDR3 reads CSAYSYNEQFF. CDR3 DNA: TGCAGCGCATACTCCTACAATGAGCAGTTCTTC.

V usage is TRBV7-9 and J usage is TRBJ2-7; a possible D gene is TRBD1 (6 bases). The CDR3 has 14 amino acids. In germline, CDR1 is SEHNR, CDR2 FQNEAQ (reference sequence). Trimming stripped 6 bases from V and 5 bases from J, with 17 bases between. Here the CDR3 DNA reads TGTGCCAGCAGACCCTCCCAGGGGCCAAACGAGCAGTACTTC. This sequence encodes CASRPSQGPNEQYF.

The chain uses TRBV9 and TRBJ1-6; no clear D gene. CDR3 length: 15 amino acids. Per germline, CDR1 SGDLS and CDR2 YYNGEE. V lost 4 bases and J 2 bases, leaving 10 bases between the germline ends. DNA of the CDR3: TGTGCCAGCAGCCCTGGGAACACCTATAATTCACCCCTCCACTTT. It specifies CASSPGNTYNSPLHF.

The V call is TRBV6-4, the J call TRBJ2-3, with D possibly matching TRBD1 (6 bases). The CDR3 is 14 amino acids. The germline V gene encodes CDR1 MRHNA and CDR2 SNTAGT. Trimming removed 0 bases at V and 7 bases at J, with 11 bases between. The CDR3 sequence: CASSDSPDRHTQYF. The DNA for the CDR3 is TGTGCCAGCAGTGACTCGCCGGACAGACATACGCAGTATTTT.

The chain carries TRBV20-1 and TRBJ2-3, with TRBD1 identical over 8 bases. V lost 3 bases, J lost 4 bases, and 3 bases stayed unmatched. CDR3 length: 13 residues. From germline, CDR1 is DFQATT and CDR2 SNEGSKA (reference sequence). DNA of the CDR3: TGCAGTGCTAGTCAGGGGGCCGCAGATACGCAGTATTTT. This encodes CSASQGAADTQYF.

This chain links TRBV6-5 with TRBJ2-1; 9 nucleotides align to TRBD2. This CDR3 is 15 amino acids long. V lost 6 bases to trimming and J lost 12 bases; unmatched junction nucleotides: 15. Germline V gene sequence: CDR1 MNHEY, CDR2 SVGAGI. The CDR3 reads CASSPPVAGGLGQFF. The CDR3 bases are TGTGCCAGCAGCCCCCCCGTGGCGGGGGGGCTCGGGCAGTTCTTC.

V is TRBV7-3 and J is TRBJ2-7, with D possibly being TRBD1 (6 bases). V shed 5 bases and J shed 5 bases, with 19 bases lying between them. This CDR3 has 15 residues. CDR1 SGHTA and CDR2 FQGTGA come from the germline V gene. CDR3 in DNA: TGTGCCAGCAGCCCTAACAGGGTTGGTGTTGACGAGCAGTACTTC. This translates into CASSPNRVGVDEQYF.

This clone was observed once. This sequence joins TRBV4-1 and TRBJ1-5; TRBD1 might be the D (5 bases). V shed 0 bases and J shed 2 bases, with 14 bases lying between them. This CDR3 contains 17 residues. CDR1 and CDR2 (germline): MGHRA, YSYEKL. CDR3 sequence: CASSQDVSGGGNQPQHF. CDR3 DNA: TGCGCCAGCAGCCAAGATGTATCTGGGGGTGGCAATCAGCCCCAGCATTTT.

The V and J genes are TRBV29-1 and TRBJ1-2; TRBD1 aligns across 7 bases. The CDR3 consists of 15 residues. Trimming at V came to 0 bases and at J to 1 base, leaving 5 bases not matched to a gene. Germline V gives CDR1 SQVTM, CDR2 ANQGSEA. CDR3 loop: CSVEEAGTVNYGYTF. The DNA of the CDR3 is TGCAGCGTTGAAGAGGCTGGGACAGTTAACTATGGCTACACCTTC.

This chain joins TRBV9 and TRBJ2-3, with D possibly being TRBD1 (5 bases). CDR1 is SGDLS, CDR2 YYNGEE, per germline. This CDR3 has 14 amino acids. Trimming shortened V by 0 bases and J by 4 bases, and 9 bases separated the two germline ends. CDR3 loop: CASSVGQQADTQYF. The CDR3 region has the DNA TGTGCCAGCAGCGTAGGACAGCAAGCAGATACGCAGTATTTT.

The chain is built from TRBV7-2 and TRBJ2-7; 9 nucleotides match TRBD2. The CDR3 is 14 residues long. The junction had 6 bases not matched to a gene; V was cut back by 5 bases and J by 4 bases. Germline CDR1 reads SGHTA; CDR2 reads FQGNSA. In DNA, the CDR3 is TGTGCCAGCAGCAGAAGCGGGGGGTTGTACGAGCAGTACTTC. Translating gives CASSRSGGLYEQYF.

The chain couples TRBV7-2 to TRBJ2-3, with a tentative D call TRBD2 (5 bases). V gave up 5 bases and J gave up 5 bases, with 14 bases separating them. In germline, CDR1 is SGHTA, CDR2 FQGNSA. The CDR3 sequence is 14 residues long. CDR3 DNA sequence: TGTGCCAGCAGCGGCAGGACTCCCGTAGATACGCAGTATTTT. It yields the protein CASSGRTPVDTQYF.